These 14 T cell receptor beta chains came from one sample sequenced in a study of blood T cell repertoires in COVID-19. Some clones are missing from TCRdb's copy, which holds only in-frame ones; the method was immunoSEQ multiplex PCR. The sample contains roughly 120,000 clones, roughly 90% of which appear only once. Sequenced input: peripheral blood. Receptors were obtained from a man between 60 and 70 years old with COVID-19, enrolled during active disease.

The V and J genes are TRBV9 and TRBJ2-1, with 8 bases that match TRBD2. Germline CDR1 SGDLS, CDR2 YYNGEE. The CDR3 spans 18 residues. Trimming took 4 bases from V and 0 from J; bases not matched to a gene: 12. The CDR3 here is CASSPFPSGPSSYNEQFF. The CDR3 bases are TGTGCCAGCAGCCCCTTTCCTAGCGGGCCTAGCTCCTACAATGAGCAGTTCTTC.

V and J are TRBV21-1 and TRBJ2-5; the listed D gene, TRBD1, was not tested against the DNA. TRBV21-1 is noted as a pseudogene. The CDR3 is 15 amino acids. The CDR3 region is CASSKAQGPQETQYF. The CDR3 nucleotides are TGTGCCAGCAGCAAAGCGCAGGGGCCTCAAGAGACCCAGTACTTC.

The V call is TRBV4-1, the J call TRBJ2-1; the D gene is possibly TRBD1 (5 bases). The CDR3 runs to 13 residues. Between the trimmed V and J ends, which lost 4 bases and 6 bases, there was a span of 10 bases. Germline V gene sequence: CDR1 MGHRA, CDR2 YSYEKL. CDR3 sequence (DNA): TGCGCCAGCAGCCCGAATAGGGGCAATGAGCAGTTCTTC. Translated, it gives CASSPNRGNEQFF.

This chain uses TRBV5-1 with TRBJ1-6, with 11 bases matching TRBD1. V lost 4 bases, J lost 14 bases, and 8 bases stayed unmatched. Germline lookup yields CDR1 SGHRS and CDR2 YFSETQ. CDR3 length equals 14 residues. In DNA, the CDR3 is TGCGCCAGCAGCGAACGGACAGGGGGCGATTCCCTCCACTTT. This translates into CASSERTGGDSLHF.

The V gene is TRBV5-8, the J gene TRBJ1-2; 7 positions match TRBD1. This CDR3 has 14 amino acids. Losses at the gene ends were 4 bases for V and 3 bases for J; bases not matched to a gene: 6. Germline lookup yields CDR1 SGHTS and CDR2 YDEGEE. The CDR3 here is CASSRDSAHYGYTF. Written as DNA, the CDR3 is TGTGCCAGCAGCCGGGACAGCGCTCACTATGGCTACACCTTC.

The V gene is TRBV5-1, the J gene TRBJ2-6; D is uncertain. The CDR3 is 14 amino acids. V lost 4 bases and J 1 base, leaving 6 bases between the germline ends. From germline, CDR1 is SGHRS and CDR2 YFSETQ. As DNA, the CDR3 is TGCGCCAGCAGCGCCTATTCTGGGGCCAACGTCCTGACTTTC. Its protein product is CASSAYSGANVLTF.

The V call is TRBV27, the J call TRBJ2-7; 7 bases are shared with TRBD2. The germline V gene has CDR1 MNHEY and CDR2 SMNVEV (reference sequence). The V segment lost 5 bases and the J segment 4 bases; nucleotides outside the gene matches: 8. The CDR3 loop spans 14 amino acids. In DNA form, the CDR3 reads TGTGCCAGCAGTCCTCGTGGAGCGGGATACGAGCAGTACTTC. This sequence encodes CASSPRGAGYEQYF.

The chain joins TRBV6-5 to TRBJ2-2, with 7 bases aligning to TRBD2. This CDR3 region has 13 residues. V gave up 6 bases and J gave up 5 bases; unmatched junction bases: 3. The V gene's germline CDR1 is MNHEY and CDR2 SVGAGI. This chain's CDR3 is CASRGEGTGELFF. The CDR3 DNA reads TGTGCCAGCAGGGGGGAGGGAACCGGGGAGCTGTTTTTT.

This rearrangement joins TRBV3-1 (or the pseudogene TRBV3-2) to TRBJ2-1; tentatively, D is TRBD1 (6 bases). The CDR3 runs 14 residues. CDR1 and CDR2 from the germline V gene are LGHDT and YNNKEL (reference sequence). Trimming pared 1 base from V and 9 bases from J, leaving 13 bases between. CDR3 bases: TGTGCCAGCAGCCAAGGACCACAGGGAAGTGAGCAGTTCTTC. Amino acid sequence: CASSQGPQGSEQFF.

The chain carries TRBV6-5 and TRBJ1-1; a weak D match, TRBD1 (5 bases). From germline, CDR1 is MNHEY and CDR2 SVGAGI. V lost 2 bases and J 4 bases, leaving 11 bases between the germline ends. CDR3 size: 14 residues. CDR3 amino acids: CASSYQGLGTEAFF. The CDR3 DNA sequence: TGTGCCAGCAGTTACCAGGGATTAGGCACTGAAGCTTTCTTT.

The rearrangement links TRBV18 to TRBJ1-1, with D perhaps TRBD1 (6 bases). Germline CDR1 is KGHSH and CDR2 is LQKENI. Between the trimmed V and J ends, which lost 3 bases and 4 bases, there was a span of 18 bases. The CDR3 contains 16 residues. The DNA for the CDR3 is TGTGCCAGCTCACCTCCACGTATGGGGGCAGGCACTGAAGCTTTCTTT. Protein sequence: CASSPPRMGAGTEAFF.

The chain links TRBV9 to TRBJ1-4; D unclear. This CDR3 has 14 residues. Germline loops: CDR1 SGDLS, CDR2 YYNGEE. Deletions cut 4 bases from V and 8 bases from J, with 15 bases between. The chain's CDR3 is CASSLAMFGEKLFF. The CDR3 region has the DNA TGTGCCAGCAGCCTAGCCATGTTCGGGGAAAAACTGTTTTTT.

The chain links TRBV5-1 to TRBJ2-1; 7 bases match TRBD2. The germline V gene encodes CDR1 SGHRS and CDR2 YFSETQ. J gave up 6 bases and V 4 bases, and 13 bases lay outside the gene matches. There are 16 residues in the CDR3. The CDR3 DNA is TGCGCCAGCAGCCCCAGCGGGACTGGAGACGGCAATGAGCAGTTCTTC. Translating gives CASSPSGTGDGNEQFF.

CDR3 loop: CASSSDRGLGYTF. As DNA, the CDR3 is TGTGCCAGCAGCTCTGACAGGGGGCTTGGCTACACCTTC. This rearrangement joins TRBV7-2 to TRBJ1-2, with TRBD1 matching over 10 bases. The CDR3 is 13 residues long. V lost 4 bases, J lost 7 bases, and 3 bases stayed unmatched. Germline CDR1 and CDR2: SGHTA and FQGNSA.